This T cell receptor beta chain appears in the sequencing data of a study of spatial heterogeneity in lung cancer. Turning to the study itself: Follow-up PBMC samples were sequenced when available, at a median of approximately two years after resection. Every unique TCR and UMI combination, on average, appeared more than ten times in raw reads. Compared with alpha-chain sequences, beta-chain sequences were consistently detected in greater numbers.

This clonotype was found a few times. Antigen unknown. TCRdb analysed the 5' RACE reads with MiXCR anew, one entry per CDR3 protein. The data contain fewer than 55,000 distinct CDR3 sequences, less than 9.5% of them singletons. Notes on the study in general: Blood showed ubiquitous tumor TCRs more often at resection than at routine follow-up.

CDR1 SGHRS and CDR2 YFSETQ come from the germline V gene. This CDR3 contains 12 residues. Trimming shortened V by 2 bases and J by 6 bases, and 6 bases separated the two germline ends. Specified time point: blood at routine non-recurrence follow-up after resection. Unsorted whole RNA of tumor, nontumor lung or frozen PBMC was sequenced. The rearrangement links TRBV5-1 to TRBJ2-1; D not certain. The sample here was PBMCs, taken at follow-up. The receptor was isolated from a female donor with early-stage non-small cell lung cancer. CDR3 DNA: TGCGCCAGCAGCTTTCTTGGCAATGAGCAGTTCTTC. It is translated as CASSFLGNEQFF.